This TCR beta chain was recovered during a study of T cells in Graves' hyperthyroidism and ophthalmopathy. Study-wide points: Ophthalmopathy onset followed model prediction by a median roughly 6.5 months. Most thyroid clonotypes with frequency above 0.001 were detected in blood.

The germline CDR1 and CDR2 sequences are LGHDT and YNNKEL (reference sequence). CDR3 length equals 20 residues. V lost 0 bases, J lost 0 bases, and 5 bases stayed unmatched. Points on this clonotype: The antigen is not known.

TCR beta CDR3 regions were amplified from RNA transcripts. Carried out on the TCR CDR3, a first-round RT-PCR used the HTBI primer set. TCRdb reanalysed the multiplex PCR reads using MiXCR and keeps one entry per CDR3 protein. The table includes hundreds of thousands of distinct CDR3 sequences, 18% detected once. The rearrangement uses TRBV3-1 and TRBJ2-2, with TRBD2 matching 15 bases. This TCR was recovered from a woman aged 45-60 years with Graves' hyperthyroidism that later progressed to Graves' ophthalmopathy. Sample: blood. CDR3 nucleotide sequence: TGTGCCAGCAGCCAAGATGGACTAGCGGGGGGGCCCCCGAACACCGGGGAGCTGTTTTTT. Translating it yields CASSQDGLAGGPPNTGELFF. Full variable domain (rest looked up from reference TRBV3-1 and TRBJ2-2): DTAVSQTPKYLVTQMGNDKSIKCEQNLGHDTMYWYKQDSKKFLKIMFSYNNKELIINETVPNRFSPKSPDKAHLNLHINSLELGDSAVYFCASSQDGLAGGPPNTGELFFGEGSRLTVL.